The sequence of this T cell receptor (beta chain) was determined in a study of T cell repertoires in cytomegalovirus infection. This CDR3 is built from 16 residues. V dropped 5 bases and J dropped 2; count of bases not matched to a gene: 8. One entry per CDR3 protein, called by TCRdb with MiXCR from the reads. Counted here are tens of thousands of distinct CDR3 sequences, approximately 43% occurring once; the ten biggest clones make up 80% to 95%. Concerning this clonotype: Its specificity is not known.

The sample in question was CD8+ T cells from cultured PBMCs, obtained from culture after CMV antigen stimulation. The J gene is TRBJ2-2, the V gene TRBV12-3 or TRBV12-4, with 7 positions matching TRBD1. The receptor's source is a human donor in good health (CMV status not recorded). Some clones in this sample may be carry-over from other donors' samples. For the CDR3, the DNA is TGTGCCAGCAGTCCCTTGACAGGGTCCAACACCGGGGAGCTGTTTTTT. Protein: CASSPLTGSNTGELFF.